This record covers a single TCR beta chain. Study processing details: For nucleated cells, counts were estimated from reference gene primer amplification. This table comes from immunoSEQ multiplex PCR, and its TCRdb copy is limited to in-frame clones, with some not included. That table is the source of V, J and clone size, and D and trimming were worked out from the DNA. Of tens of thousands of clones in the sample, around 67% were seen once. This sample was included in a study of blood T cell repertoires in COVID-19. Study-level information: Material from acute and convalescent COVID-19 was sourced from the United States, Italy and Spain. T cells, B-cell-depleted T cells, or PBMCs provided the cDNA or gDNA that served as material.

This CDR3 contains 13 residues. V lost 8 bases and J lost 5, with 13 bases in between. Germline lookup yields CDR1 MDHEN and CDR2 SYDVKM. The TCR originated in a woman in her forties or fifties with active or convalescent COVID-19. Sequenced input: peripheral blood. V is TRBV28 and J is TRBJ1-5; D unresolved. CDR3 sequence: CASSPPPDQPQHF. The CDR3, as DNA: TGTGCCAGCTCACCTCCCCCAGATCAGCCCCAGCATTTT. Full variable domain (missing parts from reference TRBV28 and TRBJ1-5): DVKVTQSSRYLVKRTGEKVFLECVQDMDHENMFWYRQDPGLGLRLIYFSYDVKMKEKGDIPEGYSVSREKKERFSLILESASTNQTSMYLCASSPPPDQPQHFGDGTRLSIL.